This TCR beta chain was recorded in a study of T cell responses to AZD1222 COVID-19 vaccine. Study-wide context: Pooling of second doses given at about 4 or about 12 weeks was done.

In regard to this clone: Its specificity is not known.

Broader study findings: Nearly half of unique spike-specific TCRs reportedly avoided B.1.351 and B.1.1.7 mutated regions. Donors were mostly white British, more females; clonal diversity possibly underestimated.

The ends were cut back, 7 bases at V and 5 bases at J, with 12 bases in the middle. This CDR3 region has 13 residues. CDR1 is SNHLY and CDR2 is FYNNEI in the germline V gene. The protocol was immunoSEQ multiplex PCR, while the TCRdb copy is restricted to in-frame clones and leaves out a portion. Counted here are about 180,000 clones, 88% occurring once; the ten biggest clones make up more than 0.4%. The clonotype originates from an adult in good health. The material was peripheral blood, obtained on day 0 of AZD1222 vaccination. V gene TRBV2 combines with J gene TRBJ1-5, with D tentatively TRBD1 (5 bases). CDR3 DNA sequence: TGTGCCAGCACCTACAGAGGGGATCAGCCCCAGCATTTT. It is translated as CASTYRGDQPQHF.